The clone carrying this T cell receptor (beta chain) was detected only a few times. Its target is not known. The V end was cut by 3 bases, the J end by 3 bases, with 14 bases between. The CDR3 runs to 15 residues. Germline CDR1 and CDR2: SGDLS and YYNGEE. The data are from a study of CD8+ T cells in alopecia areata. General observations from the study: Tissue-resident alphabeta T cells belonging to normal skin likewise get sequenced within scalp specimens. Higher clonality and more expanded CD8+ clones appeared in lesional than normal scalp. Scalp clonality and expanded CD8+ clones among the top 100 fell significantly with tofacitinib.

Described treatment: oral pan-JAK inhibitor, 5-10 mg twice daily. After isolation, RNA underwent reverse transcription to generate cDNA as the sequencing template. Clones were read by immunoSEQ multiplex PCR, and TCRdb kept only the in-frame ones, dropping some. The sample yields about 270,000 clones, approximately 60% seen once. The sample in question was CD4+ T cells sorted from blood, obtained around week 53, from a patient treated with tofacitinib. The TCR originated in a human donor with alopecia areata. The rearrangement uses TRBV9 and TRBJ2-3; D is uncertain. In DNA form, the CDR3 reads TGTGCCAGCAGCGGGGGTGCTTGGCCTACAGATACGCAGTATTTT. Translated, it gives CASSGGAWPTDTQYF.